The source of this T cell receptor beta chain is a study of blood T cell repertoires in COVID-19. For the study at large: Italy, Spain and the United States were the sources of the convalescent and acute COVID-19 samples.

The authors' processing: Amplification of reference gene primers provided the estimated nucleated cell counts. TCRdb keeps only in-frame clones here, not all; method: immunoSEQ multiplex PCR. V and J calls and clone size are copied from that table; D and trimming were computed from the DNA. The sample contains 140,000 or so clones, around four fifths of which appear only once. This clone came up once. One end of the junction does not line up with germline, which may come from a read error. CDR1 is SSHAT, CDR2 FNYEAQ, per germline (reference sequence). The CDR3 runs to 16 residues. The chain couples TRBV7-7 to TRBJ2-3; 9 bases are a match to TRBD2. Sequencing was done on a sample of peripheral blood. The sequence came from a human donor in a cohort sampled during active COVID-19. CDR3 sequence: CASSPFSGSSADTQYF. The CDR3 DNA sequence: TGTGCTAGCAGCCCATTTAGCGGGAGTTCGGCAGATACGCAGTATTTT. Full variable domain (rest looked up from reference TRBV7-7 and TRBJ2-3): GAGVSQSPRYKVTKRGQDVTLRCDPISSHATLYWYQQALGQGPEFLTYFNYEAQPDKSGLPSDRFSAERPEGSISTLTIQRTEQRDSAMYRCASSPFSGSSADTQYFGPGTRLTVL.